This is a list of T cell receptor beta chains from one sample in a study of blood T cells in healthy people across ages. MiXCR, applied by TCRdb to the 5' RACE reads, yields one record per CDR3 protein. In the table there are about 620,000 distinct CDR3 sequences, around 50% of which are singletons. The sequencing sample was made of blood. These receptors all stem from an elderly woman in good health. The CDR3 runs from the conserved cysteine through the conserved F or W. The order of the fields is clone size, J gene, V gene, D gene, CDR3 DNA, CDR3 protein. The D gene is left open where the match is weak. Clone size is given for some rows only: seen once, a few or many times, or a class if the clone is expanded.

.	TRBJ1-1	TRBV5-1	.	TGCGCCAGCAGCTTGGCCTCGGCCGGGTCGGGCACTGAAGCTTTCTTT	CASSLASAGSGTEAFF
.	TRBJ1-2	TRBV29-1	.	TGCAGCGTTACGGACAGCAGTTATGGCTACACCTTC	CSVTDSSYGYTF
.	TRBJ2-2	TRBV30	TRBD2	TGTGCCTTGACGACTAGCGGGAGGAACACCGGGGAGCTGTTTTTT	CALTTSGRNTGELFF
few	TRBJ1-2	TRBV12-3/TRBV12-4	TRBD1	TGTGCCAGCAGTCGGGACAGGGGGCCCGACTATGGCTACACCTTC	CASSRDRGPDYGYTF
.	TRBJ2-2	TRBV2	.	TGTGCCGCGATGAGGGGCGCTCGAAACACCGGGGAGCTGTTTTTT	CAAMRGARNTGELFF
.	TRBJ1-1	TRBV6-5	.	TGTGCCAGCAGTGTTTGGGAGAACACTGAAGCTTTCTTT	CASSVWENTEAFF
many	TRBJ2-3	TRBV29-1	.	TGCAGCGTTGTCCCGAACCTGGGGTTTTCAGATACGCAGTATTTT	CSVVPNLGFSDTQYF
.	TRBJ1-5	TRBV4-1	.	TGCGCCAGCAGCCAAGGCCCCCTGTTGGGCAATCAGCCCCAGCATTTT	CASSQGPLLGNQPQHF
many	TRBJ2-7	TRBV29-1	.	TGCAGCGTCGGGATCCCTAGCTCCTACGAGCAGTACTTC	CSVGIPSSYEQYF
.	TRBJ2-6	TRBV3-1	TRBD1	TGTGCCAGCAGCCAAGATAGGGCAGGGGGCTCTGGGGCCAACGTCCTGACTTTC	CASSQDRAGGSGANVLTF
many	TRBJ2-7	TRBV24-1	.	TGTGCCACCAGTGATGACCGTTCCCCCTACGAGCAGTACTTC	CATSDDRSPYEQYF
once	TRBJ2-7	TRBV28	TRBD2	TGTGCCAGCAGACCCCCTAAGGGACTAGCGGGTGAGCAGTACTTC	CASRPPKGLAGEQYF
many	TRBJ2-3	TRBV20-1	.	TGCAGTGCTAGGCCGGGGGCAGATACGCAGTATTTT	CSARPGADTQYF
many	TRBJ2-3	TRBV5-1	.	TGCGCCAGCAGCTTGAATGTCGAGGATACGCAGTATTTT	CASSLNVEDTQYF
.	TRBJ2-1	TRBV7-3	.	TGTGCCAGCAGCTTTCGTCCAGGGTCGTATGAGCAGTTCTTC	CASSFRPGSYEQFF
.	TRBJ2-7	TRBV21-1	.	.	CASSKVAVGTYEQYF
.	TRBJ1-5	TRBV4-3	TRBD1	TGCGCCAGCAGCCAAGATTGGACAGGGGACGCGGGGCCCCAGCATTTT	CASSQDWTGDAGPQHF
.	TRBJ2-5	TRBV15	TRBD1	TGTGCCACCAGCAGTTCGCTGGCCAGGGGGCAAGAGACCCAGTACTTC	CATSSSLARGQETQYF